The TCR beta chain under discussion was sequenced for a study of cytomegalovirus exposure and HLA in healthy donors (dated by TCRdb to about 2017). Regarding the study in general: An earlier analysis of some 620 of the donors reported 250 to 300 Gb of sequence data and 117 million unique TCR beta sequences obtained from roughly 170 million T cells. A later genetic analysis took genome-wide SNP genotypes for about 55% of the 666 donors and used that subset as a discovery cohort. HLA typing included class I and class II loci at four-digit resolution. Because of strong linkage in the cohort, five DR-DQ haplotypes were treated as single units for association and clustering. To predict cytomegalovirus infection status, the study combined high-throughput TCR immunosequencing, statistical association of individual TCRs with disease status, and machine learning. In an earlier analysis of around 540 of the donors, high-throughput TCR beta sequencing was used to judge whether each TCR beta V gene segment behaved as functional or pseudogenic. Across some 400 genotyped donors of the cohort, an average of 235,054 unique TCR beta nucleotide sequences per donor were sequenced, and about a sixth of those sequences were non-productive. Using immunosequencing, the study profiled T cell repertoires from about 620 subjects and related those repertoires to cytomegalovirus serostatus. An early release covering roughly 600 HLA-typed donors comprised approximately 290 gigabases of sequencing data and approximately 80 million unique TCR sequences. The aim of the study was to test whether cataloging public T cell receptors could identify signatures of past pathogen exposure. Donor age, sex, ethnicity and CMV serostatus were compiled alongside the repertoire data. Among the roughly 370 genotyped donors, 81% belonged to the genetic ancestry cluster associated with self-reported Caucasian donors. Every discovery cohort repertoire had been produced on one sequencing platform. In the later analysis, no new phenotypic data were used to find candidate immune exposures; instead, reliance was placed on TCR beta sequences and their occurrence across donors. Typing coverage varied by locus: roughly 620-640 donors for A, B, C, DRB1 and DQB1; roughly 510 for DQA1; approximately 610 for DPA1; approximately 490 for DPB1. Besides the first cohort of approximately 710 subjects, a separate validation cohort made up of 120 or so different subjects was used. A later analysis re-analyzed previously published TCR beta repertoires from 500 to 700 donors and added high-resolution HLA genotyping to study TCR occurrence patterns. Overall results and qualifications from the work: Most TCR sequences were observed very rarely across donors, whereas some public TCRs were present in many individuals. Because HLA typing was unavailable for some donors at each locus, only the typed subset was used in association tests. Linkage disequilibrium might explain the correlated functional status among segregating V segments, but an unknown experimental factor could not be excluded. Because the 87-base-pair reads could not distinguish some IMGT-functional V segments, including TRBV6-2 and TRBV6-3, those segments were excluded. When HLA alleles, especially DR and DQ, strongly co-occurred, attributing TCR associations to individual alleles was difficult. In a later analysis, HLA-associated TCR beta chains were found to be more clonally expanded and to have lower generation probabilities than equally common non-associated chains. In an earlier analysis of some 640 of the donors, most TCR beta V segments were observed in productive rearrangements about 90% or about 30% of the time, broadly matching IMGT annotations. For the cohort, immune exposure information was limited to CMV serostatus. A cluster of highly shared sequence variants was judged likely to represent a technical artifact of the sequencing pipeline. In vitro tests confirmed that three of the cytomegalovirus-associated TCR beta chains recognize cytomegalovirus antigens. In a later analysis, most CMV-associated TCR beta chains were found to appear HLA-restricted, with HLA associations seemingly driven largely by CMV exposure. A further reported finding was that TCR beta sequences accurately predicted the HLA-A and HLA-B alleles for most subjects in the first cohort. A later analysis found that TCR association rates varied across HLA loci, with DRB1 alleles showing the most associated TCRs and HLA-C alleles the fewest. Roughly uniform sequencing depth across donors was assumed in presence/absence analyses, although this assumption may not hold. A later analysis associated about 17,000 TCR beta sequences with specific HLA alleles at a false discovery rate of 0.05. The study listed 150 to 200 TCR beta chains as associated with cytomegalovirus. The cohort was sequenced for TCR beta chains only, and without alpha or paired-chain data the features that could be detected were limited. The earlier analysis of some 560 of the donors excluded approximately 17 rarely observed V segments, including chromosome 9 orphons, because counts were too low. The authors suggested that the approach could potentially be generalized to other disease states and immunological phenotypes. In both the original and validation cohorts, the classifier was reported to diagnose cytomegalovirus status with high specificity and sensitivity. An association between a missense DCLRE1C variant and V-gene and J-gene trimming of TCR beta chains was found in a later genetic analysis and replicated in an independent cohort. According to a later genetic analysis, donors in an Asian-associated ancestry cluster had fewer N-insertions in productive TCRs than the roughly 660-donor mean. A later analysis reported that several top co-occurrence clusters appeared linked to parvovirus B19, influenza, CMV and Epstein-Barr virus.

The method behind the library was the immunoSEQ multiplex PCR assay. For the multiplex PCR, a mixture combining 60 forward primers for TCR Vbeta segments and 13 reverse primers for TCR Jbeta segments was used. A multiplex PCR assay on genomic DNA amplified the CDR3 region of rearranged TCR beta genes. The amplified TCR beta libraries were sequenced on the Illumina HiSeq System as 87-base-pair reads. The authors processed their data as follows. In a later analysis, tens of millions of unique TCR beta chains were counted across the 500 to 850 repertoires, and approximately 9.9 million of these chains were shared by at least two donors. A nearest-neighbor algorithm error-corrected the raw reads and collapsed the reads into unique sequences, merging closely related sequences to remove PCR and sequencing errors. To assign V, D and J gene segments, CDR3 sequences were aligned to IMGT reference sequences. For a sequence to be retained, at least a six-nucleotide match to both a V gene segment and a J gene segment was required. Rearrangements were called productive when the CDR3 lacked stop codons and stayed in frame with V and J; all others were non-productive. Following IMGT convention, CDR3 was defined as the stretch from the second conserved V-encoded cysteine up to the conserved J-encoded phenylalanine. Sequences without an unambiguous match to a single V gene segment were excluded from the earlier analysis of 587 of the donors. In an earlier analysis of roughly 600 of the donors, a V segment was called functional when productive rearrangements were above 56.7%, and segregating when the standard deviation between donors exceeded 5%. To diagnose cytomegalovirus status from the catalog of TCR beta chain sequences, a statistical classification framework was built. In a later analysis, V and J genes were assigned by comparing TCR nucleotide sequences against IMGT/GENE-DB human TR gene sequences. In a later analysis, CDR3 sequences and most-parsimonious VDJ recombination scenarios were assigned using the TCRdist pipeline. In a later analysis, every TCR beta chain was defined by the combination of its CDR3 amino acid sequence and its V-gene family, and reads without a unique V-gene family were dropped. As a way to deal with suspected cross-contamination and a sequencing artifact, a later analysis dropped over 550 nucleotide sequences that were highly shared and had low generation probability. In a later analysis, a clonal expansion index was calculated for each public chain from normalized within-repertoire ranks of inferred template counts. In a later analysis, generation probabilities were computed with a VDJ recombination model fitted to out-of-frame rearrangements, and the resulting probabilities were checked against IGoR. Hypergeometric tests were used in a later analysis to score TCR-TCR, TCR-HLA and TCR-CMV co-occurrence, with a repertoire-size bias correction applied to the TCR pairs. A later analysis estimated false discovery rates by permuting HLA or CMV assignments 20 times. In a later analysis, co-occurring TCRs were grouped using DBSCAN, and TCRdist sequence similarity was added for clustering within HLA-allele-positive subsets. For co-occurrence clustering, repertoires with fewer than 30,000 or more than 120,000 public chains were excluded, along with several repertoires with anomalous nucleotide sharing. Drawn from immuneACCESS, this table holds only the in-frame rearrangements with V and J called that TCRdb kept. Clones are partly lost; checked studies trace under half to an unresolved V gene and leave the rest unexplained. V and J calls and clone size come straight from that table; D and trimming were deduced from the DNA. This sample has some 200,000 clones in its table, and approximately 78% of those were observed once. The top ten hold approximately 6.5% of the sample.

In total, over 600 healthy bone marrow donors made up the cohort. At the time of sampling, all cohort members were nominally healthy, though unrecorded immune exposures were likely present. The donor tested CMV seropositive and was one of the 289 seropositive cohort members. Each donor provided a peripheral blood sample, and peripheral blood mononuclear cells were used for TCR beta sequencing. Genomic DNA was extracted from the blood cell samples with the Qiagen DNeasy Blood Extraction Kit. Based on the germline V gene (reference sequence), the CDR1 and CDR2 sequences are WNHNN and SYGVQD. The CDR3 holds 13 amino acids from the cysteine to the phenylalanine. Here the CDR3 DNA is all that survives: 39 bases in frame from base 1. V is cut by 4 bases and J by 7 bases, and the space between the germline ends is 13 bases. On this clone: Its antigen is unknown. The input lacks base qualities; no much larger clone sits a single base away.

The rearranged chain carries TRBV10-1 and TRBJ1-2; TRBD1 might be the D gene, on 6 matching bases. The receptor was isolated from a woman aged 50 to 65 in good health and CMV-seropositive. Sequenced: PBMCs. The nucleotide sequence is TGCGCCAGCAGTGCTGTCAGGGGCTCTGGCTACACCTTC. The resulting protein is CASSAVRGSGYTF.